The 19 T cell receptor beta chains listed next were all sequenced from one sample in a study of blood T cell repertoires in COVID-19 (TCRdb year 2020). Library preparation was by the immunoSEQ multiplex PCR assay. Here the immuneACCESS table is served through TCRdb, limited to in-frame sequences with V and J called. Missing clones are a known gap in these copies; in checked studies unresolved V genes cover under half, and the rest lacks a known reason. Within this sample are 150,000 to 200,000 clones, with roughly 87% of them counted one time only. The biggest ten clones account for around 1.2% of the sample. The sample comprised PBMCs or T cells enriched from blood (not recorded which). These receptors originate from a human donor with acute COVID-19. The donor label of this sample is uncertain.

V usage is TRBV6-5 and J usage is TRBJ1-2; 7 bases fit TRBD1. Trimming removed 6 bases from V and 4 bases from J; junction bases left unmatched: 8. Germline loops: CDR1 MNHEY, CDR2 SVGAGI. CDR3 length: 14 residues. CDR3 coding DNA: TGTGCCAGCAGGACAGGGTTGAAGAGCTATGGCTACACCTTC. Encoded protein: CASRTGLKSYGYTF.

The chain has TRBV7-2 and TRBJ1-5; 9 bases match TRBD1. From germline, CDR1 is SGHTA and CDR2 FQGNSA. This CDR3 spans 15 amino acids. V was pared by 5 bases and J by 2 bases, with 4 bases of the junction left unmatched. The CDR3 DNA follows: TGTGCCAGCAGCCCCCGACAGGGGGGCAATCAGCCCCAGCATTTT. It encodes CASSPRQGGNQPQHF.

This clone has only one observation. V gene TRBV6-6 combines with J gene TRBJ1-1, with D possibly matching TRBD1 (5 bases). The germline V and J ends were trimmed by 0 bases and 8 bases, with 7 bases remaining between them. Germline V gene sequence: CDR1 MNHNY, CDR2 SVGAGI (reference sequence). The CDR3 contains 12 residues. The CDR3 loop reads CASSYSGGEAFF. The CDR3 nucleotides are TGTGCCAGCAGTTACTCTGGGGGGGAAGCTTTCTTT.

CDR3 protein: CASSAPRQGTEAFF. CDR3 DNA sequence: TGTGCCAGCAGCGCTCCCAGGCAGGGCACTGAAGCTTTCTTT. The J gene is TRBJ1-1, the V gene TRBV9; a weak D match, TRBD1 (5 bases). CDR3 size: 14 residues. Trimming removed 3 bases at V and 4 bases at J, with 13 bases between. The germline V gene encodes CDR1 SGDLS and CDR2 YYNGEE. Combining the CDR3 with reference TRBV9 and TRBJ1-1 gives the whole variable domain DSGVTQTPKHLITATGQRVTLRCSPRSGDLSVYWYQQSLDQGLQFLIQYYNGEERAKGNILERFSAQQFPDLHSELNLSSLELGDSALYFCASSAPRQGTEAFFGQGTRLTVV.

V usage is TRBV19 and J usage is TRBJ2-7, with 9 bases identical to TRBD1. With V trimmed by 8 bases and J by 6 bases, 8 bases remained unmatched. Germline V gives CDR1 LNHDA, CDR2 SQIVND (reference sequence). The CDR3 totals 13 residues. CDR3 nucleotide sequence: TGTGCCAGTGCCGGGACAGGGACCCGCGAGCAGTACTTC. Translation gives CASAGTGTREQYF.

The rearrangement joins TRBV6-2 or TRBV6-3 to TRBJ2-7; D call uncertain. The CDR3 is 10 amino acids. V lost 2 bases to trimming and J lost 12 bases, with 8 bases between them. The germline V gene encodes CDR1 MNHEY and CDR2 SVGEGT. DNA for the CDR3: TGTGCCAGCAGTTACGAGGATACGTACTTC. Protein: CASSYEDTYF.

The rearrangement uses TRBV6-5 and TRBJ1-6, with a tentative D call TRBD1 (5 bases). V shed 8 bases and J shed 6 bases, with 11 bases lying between them. CDR1 and CDR2 (germline): MNHEY, SVGAGI. The CDR3 is 13 amino acids. The CDR3 DNA follows: TGTGCCAGCCAAGGGGTTCCTAATTCACCCCTCCACTTT. This sequence encodes CASQGVPNSPLHF.

The rearrangement joins TRBV24-1 to TRBJ1-1, with D possibly being TRBD1 (6 bases). From germline, CDR1 is KGHDR and CDR2 SFDVKD. Trimming removed 7 bases at V and 1 base at J, with 15 bases between. This CDR3 is 15 amino acids long. CDR3 in DNA: TGTGCCACCAGACCCACGGGGGGGGCGAACACTGAAGCTTTCTTT. Its protein is CATRPTGGANTEAFF.

The rearrangement uses TRBV7-8 and TRBJ2-4; TRBD1 matches 9 bases. Trimming removed 2 bases from V and 5 bases from J; junction bases left unmatched: 4. CDR3 length equals 15 residues. CDR1 and CDR2 (germline): SGHVS, FQNEAQ. DNA for the CDR3: TGTGCCAGCAGCTTATTGGGACAGGGAGAAAACATTCAGTACTTC. Translating gives CASSLLGQGENIQYF.

The gene calls are TRBV3-1 (or the pseudogene TRBV3-2) and TRBJ2-1, with TRBD2 matching 12 bases. The germline gives CDR1 LGHDT, CDR2 YNNKEL (reference sequence). The CDR3 runs 15 residues. The V and J ends lost 4 bases and 7 bases, in that order; junction bases with no gene match: 5. CDR3: CASSLLAGGGNEQFF. As DNA, the CDR3 is TGTGCCAGCAGCCTACTAGCGGGGGGAGGTAATGAGCAGTTCTTC.

Only one count was recorded for this clone. This sequence joins TRBV4-3 and TRBJ1-2; D gene unclear. The V gene's germline CDR1 is LGHNA and CDR2 YSLEER. The CDR3 extends over 16 amino acids. V was shortened by 0 bases and J by 8 bases, with 19 bases between the two germline ends. For the CDR3, the DNA is TGCGCCAGCAGCCAAGATCTGGGCGGGGTACAAAGCGGCTACACCTTC. Translation gives CASSQDLGGVQSGYTF.

The genes are TRBV5-6 and TRBJ2-2; D possibly corresponds to TRBD2 (5 bases). The germline CDR1 and CDR2 sequences are SGHDT and YYEEEE. Deletions cut 4 bases from V and 1 base from J, with 8 bases between. The CDR3 spans 14 residues. The CDR3 bases are TGTGCCAGCAGCGTAGGGAGGAACACCGGGGAGCTGTTTTTT. Encoded protein: CASSVGRNTGELFF.

A remark on this clone: At one of its ends the junction is not consistent with the germline gene, which may arise from a read error. The chain is built from TRBV7-3 and TRBJ2-5, with a tentative D call TRBD2 (6 bases). Per the germline V gene, CDR1 is SGHTA and CDR2 is FQGTGA. The CDR3 has 14 amino acids. CDR3 in amino acids: CASSLSSEGEAQYF. The DNA for the CDR3 is TGTGCCAGCAGCTTAAGTTCGGAGGGAGAGGCCCAGTACTTC.

This clone was counted a single time. This chain uses TRBV6-5 with TRBJ2-7; 7 positions agree with TRBD2. The CDR3 runs to 14 residues. J was trimmed by 0 bases and V by 6 bases; bases with no gene match: 5. CDR1 and CDR2 from the germline V gene are MNHEY and SVGAGI. The CDR3 bases are TGTGCCAGCAGCGTACGGGGGGACTCCTACGAGCAGTACTTC. The encoded protein is CASSVRGDSYEQYF.

This clone was seen a single time. The chain employs TRBV12-5 and TRBJ2-5; D gene uncertain. V was cut by 1 base and J by 2 bases, with 5 bases left in between. This CDR3 has 13 amino acids. Looked up from germline, CDR1 is LGHNT and CDR2 is FRNRAP. The CDR3 DNA is TGTGCTAGTGGTTTGGATGTACAAGAGACCCAGTACTTC. Translating it yields CASGLDVQETQYF. The full variable domain, in which reference TRBV12-5 and TRBJ2-5 provide the parts outside the CDR3, is DARVTQTPRHKVTEMGQEVTMRCQPILGHNTVFWYRQTMMQGLELLAYFRNRAPLDDSGMPKDRFSAEMPDATLATLKIQPSEPRDSAVYFCASGLDVQETQYFGPGTRLLVL.

This chain uses TRBV11-2 with TRBJ2-1; possibly TRBD2 for D (7 bases). The V gene's germline CDR1 is SGHAT and CDR2 FQNNGV. Deletions cut 6 bases from V and 7 bases from J, with 16 bases between. This CDR3 has 14 residues. The CDR3 protein is CASSPGGPGNEQFF. Written as DNA, the CDR3 is TGTGCCAGCAGTCCCGGGGGGCCCGGTAATGAGCAGTTCTTC.

This clone has only a few counts. V usage is TRBV9 and J usage is TRBJ1-6; D call uncertain. This CDR3 spans 12 amino acids. Germline V gene data show CDR1 as SGDLS and CDR2 as YYNGEE. Trimming took 0 bases from V and 8 from J, leaving 3 bases between them. CDR3 amino acids: CASSVGHSPLHF. In DNA form, the CDR3 reads TGTGCCAGCAGCGTAGGGCATTCACCCCTCCACTTT.

This CDR3 is CSVVRGRSEQFF. The CDR3, as DNA: TGCAGCGTTGTCAGGGGACGTAGTGAGCAGTTCTTC. The rearrangement uses TRBV29-1 and TRBJ2-1, with a tentative D call TRBD1 (6 bases). CDR1 and CDR2 (germline): SQVTM, ANQGSEA. Trimming took 4 bases from V and 9 from J, leaving 13 bases between them. The CDR3 covers 12 residues.

CDR3 loop: CASSLQGGEQYF. CDR3 nucleotides: TGTGCCAGCAGTTTACAAGGCGGCGAGCAGTACTTC. The V call is TRBV28, the J call TRBJ2-7; D remains unclear. CDR1 MDHEN and CDR2 SYDVKM come from the germline V gene. The CDR3 is 12 amino acids. V gave up 2 bases and J gave up 6 bases, with 8 bases separating them. The whole variable domain, filled in from reference TRBV28 and TRBJ2-7, reads DVKVTQSSRYLVKRTGEKVFLECVQDMDHENMFWYRQDPGLGLRLIYFSYDVKMKEKGDIPEGYSVSREKKERFSLILESASTNQTSMYLCASSLQGGEQYFGPGTRLTVT.